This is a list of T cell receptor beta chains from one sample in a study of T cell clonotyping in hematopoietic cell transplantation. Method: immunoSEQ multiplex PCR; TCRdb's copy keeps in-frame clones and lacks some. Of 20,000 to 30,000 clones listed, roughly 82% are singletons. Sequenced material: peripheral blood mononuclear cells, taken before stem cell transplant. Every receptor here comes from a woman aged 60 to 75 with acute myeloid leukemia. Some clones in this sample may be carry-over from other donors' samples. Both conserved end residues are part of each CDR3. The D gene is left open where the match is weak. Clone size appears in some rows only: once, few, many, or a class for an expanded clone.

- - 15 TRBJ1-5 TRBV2 TGTGCCAGCAGTCGGCAGGGCTATAGCAATCAGCCCCAGCATTTT CASSRQGYSNQPQHF
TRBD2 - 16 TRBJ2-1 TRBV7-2 TGTGCCAGCAGCTCCCGACTAGCGGGAGGGAAAAATGAGCAGTTCTTC CASSSRLAGGKNEQFF
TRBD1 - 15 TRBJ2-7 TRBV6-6 TGTGCCAGCAGGGGGTGGGACAGGGTTCACTACGAGCAGTACTTC CASRGWDRVHYEQYF
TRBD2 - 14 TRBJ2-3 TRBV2 TGTGCCAGCAGGCGGACTAGCGGGAAGGATACGCAGTATTTT CASRRTSGKDTQYF
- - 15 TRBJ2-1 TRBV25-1 TGTGCCAGCAGTGAAAATTCCGGACGCTTCAATGAGCAGTTCTTC CASSENSGRFNEQFF
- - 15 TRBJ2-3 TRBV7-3 TGTGCCAGCAGCTTATGGGGAGAGGCTCGGGATACGCAGTATTTT CASSLWGEARDTQYF
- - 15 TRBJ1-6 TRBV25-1 TGTGCCAGCAGTGATCCCGGGGGGAAGAATTCACCCCTCCACTTT CASSDPGGKNSPLHF
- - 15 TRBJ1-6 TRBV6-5 TGTGCCAGCAGTTACGCGGGGGCCGATAATTCACCCCTCCACTTT CASSYAGADNSPLHF
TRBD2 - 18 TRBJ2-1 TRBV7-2 TGTGCCAGCAGCCTCCAAACTAGCGGGGGGACGGCCTACAATGAGCAGTTCTTC CASSLQTSGGTAYNEQFF
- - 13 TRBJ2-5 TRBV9 TGTGCCAGCAGCTCCGGAGTCACGGAGACCCAGTACTTC CASSSGVTETQYF
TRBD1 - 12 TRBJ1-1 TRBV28 TGTGCCAGCAGTCCCCCACAGGGGGCGGCTTTCTTT CASSPPQGAAFF
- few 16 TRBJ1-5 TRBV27 TGTGCCAGCAGGTCCGCCGGGGGGGCTAGCAATCAGCCCCAGCATTTT CASRSAGGASNQPQHF
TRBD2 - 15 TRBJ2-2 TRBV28 TGTGCCAGCAGTCCAGCGGGAGTGGGGACCGGGGAGCTGTTTTTT CASSPAGVGTGELFF
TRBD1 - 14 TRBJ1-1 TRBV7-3 TGTGCCAGCAGAACAGGGGCAGGGAACACTGAAGCTTTCTTT CASRTGAGNTEAFF
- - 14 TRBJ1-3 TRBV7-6 TGTGCCAGCAGCTGGGCTGTTTCTGGAAACACCATATATTTT CASSWAVSGNTIYF
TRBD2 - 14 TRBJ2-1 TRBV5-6 TGTGCCAGCAGCTTGCCGAAGCGGGGACATGAGCAGTTCTTC CASSLPKRGHEQFF
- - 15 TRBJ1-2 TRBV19 TGTGCCAGTTACGGGACGGCGATAGCTAACTATGGCTACACCTTC CASYGTAIANYGYTF
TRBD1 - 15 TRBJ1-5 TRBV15 TGTGCCACCAGCAAGGGACAGCATAGCAATCAGCCCCAGCATTTT CATSKGQHSNQPQHF
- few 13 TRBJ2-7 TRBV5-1 TGCGCCAGCAGCTCCGGACCCCAATACGAGCAGTACTTC CASSSGPQYEQYF
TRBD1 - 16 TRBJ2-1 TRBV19 TGTGCCAGTAAGGACAGGGCCGCCGGTTCCTACAATGAGCAGTTCTTC CASKDRAAGSYNEQFF
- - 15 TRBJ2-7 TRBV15 TGTGCCACCAGCCCAGACAGCCGGAGCTCCTACGAGCAGTACTTC CATSPDSRSSYEQYF
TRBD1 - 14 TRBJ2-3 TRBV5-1 TGCGCCAGCAGTACCGGGACAGTCACAGATACGCAGTATTTT CASSTGTVTDTQYF